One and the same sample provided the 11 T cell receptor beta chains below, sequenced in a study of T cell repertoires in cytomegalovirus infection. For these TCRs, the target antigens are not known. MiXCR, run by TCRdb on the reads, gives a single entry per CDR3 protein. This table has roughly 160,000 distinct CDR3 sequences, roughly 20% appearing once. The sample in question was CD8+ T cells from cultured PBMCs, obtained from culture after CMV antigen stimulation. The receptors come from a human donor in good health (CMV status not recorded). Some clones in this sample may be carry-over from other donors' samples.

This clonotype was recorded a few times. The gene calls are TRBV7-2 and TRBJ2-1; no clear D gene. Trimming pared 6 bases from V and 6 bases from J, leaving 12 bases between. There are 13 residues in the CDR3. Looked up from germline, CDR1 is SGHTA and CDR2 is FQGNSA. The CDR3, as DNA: TGTGCCAGCAGTCACCAAAGGGTCAATGAGCAGTTCTTC. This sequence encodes CASSHQRVNEQFF.

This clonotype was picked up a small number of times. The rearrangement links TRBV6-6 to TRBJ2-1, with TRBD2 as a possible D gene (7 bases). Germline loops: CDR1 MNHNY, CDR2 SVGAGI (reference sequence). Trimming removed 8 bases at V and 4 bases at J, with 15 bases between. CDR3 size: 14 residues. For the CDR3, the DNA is TGTGCCAGCCAAAGGGGGGGCGTATACAATGAGCAGTTCTTC. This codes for CASQRGGVYNEQFF.

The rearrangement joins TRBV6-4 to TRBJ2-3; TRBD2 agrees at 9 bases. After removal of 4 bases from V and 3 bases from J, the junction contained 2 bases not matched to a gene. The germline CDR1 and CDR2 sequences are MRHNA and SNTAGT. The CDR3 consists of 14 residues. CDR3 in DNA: TGTGCCAGCAGTGCCCTAGCGGGGACAGATACGCAGTATTTT. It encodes CASSALAGTDTQYF.

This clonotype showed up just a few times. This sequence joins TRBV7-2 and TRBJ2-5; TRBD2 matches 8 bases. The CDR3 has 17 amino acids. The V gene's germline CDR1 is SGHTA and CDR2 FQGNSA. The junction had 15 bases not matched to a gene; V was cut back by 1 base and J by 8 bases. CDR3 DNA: TGTGCCAGCAGCTTAGTGGTTAGCGGGGCCGAGGGTTGTACCCAGTACTTC. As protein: CASSLVVSGAEGCTQYF. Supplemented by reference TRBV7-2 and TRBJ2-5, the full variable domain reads GAGVSQSPSNKVTEKGKDVELRCDPISGHTALYWYRQSLGQGLEFLIYFQGNSAPDKSGLPSDRFSAERTGGSVSTLTIQRTQQEDSAVYLCASSLVVSGAEGCTQYFGPGTRLLVL.

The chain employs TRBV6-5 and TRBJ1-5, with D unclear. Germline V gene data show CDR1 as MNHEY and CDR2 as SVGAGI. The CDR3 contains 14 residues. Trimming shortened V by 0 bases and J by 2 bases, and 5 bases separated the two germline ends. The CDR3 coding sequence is TGTGCCAGCAGTTACTCTGCAGGCAATCAGCCCCAGCATTTT. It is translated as CASSYSAGNQPQHF.

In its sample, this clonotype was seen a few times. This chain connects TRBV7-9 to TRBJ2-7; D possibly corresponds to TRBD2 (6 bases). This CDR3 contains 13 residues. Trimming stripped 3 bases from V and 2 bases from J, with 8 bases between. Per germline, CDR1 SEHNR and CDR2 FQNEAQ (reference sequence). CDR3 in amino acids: CASSFRTTYEQYF. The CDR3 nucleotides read TGTGCCAGCAGCTTTAGGACTACCTACGAGCAGTACTTC.

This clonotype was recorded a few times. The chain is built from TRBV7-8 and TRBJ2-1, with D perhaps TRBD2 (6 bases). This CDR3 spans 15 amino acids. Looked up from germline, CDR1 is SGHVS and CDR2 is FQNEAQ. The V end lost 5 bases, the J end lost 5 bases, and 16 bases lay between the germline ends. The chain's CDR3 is CASSHIRLVHNEQFF. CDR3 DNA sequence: TGTGCCAGCAGCCATATCCGACTAGTCCACAATGAGCAGTTCTTC.

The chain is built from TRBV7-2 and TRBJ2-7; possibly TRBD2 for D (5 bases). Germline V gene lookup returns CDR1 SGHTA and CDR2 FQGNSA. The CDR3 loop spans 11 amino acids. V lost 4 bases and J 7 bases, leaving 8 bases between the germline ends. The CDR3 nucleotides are TGTGCCAGCAGCTCCCCGGGGGAGCAGTACTTC. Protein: CASSSPGEQYF. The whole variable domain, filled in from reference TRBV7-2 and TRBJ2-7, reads GAGVSQSPSNKVTEKGKDVELRCDPISGHTALYWYRQSLGQGLEFLIYFQGNSAPDKSGLPSDRFSAERTGGSVSTLTIQRTQQEDSAVYLCASSSPGEQYFGPGTRLTVT.

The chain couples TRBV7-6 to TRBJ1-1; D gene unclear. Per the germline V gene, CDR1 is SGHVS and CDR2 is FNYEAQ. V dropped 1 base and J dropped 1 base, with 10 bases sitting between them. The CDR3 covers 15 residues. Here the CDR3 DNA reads TGTGCCAGCAGCTTAGGGCTGGCAGCGAACACTGAAGCTTTCTTT. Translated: CASSLGLAANTEAFF.

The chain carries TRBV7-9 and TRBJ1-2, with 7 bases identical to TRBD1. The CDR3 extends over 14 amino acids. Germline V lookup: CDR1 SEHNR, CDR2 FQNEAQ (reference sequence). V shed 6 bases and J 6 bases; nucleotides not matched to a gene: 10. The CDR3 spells CASSFGPGGDGYTF. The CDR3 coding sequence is TGTGCCAGCAGTTTTGGACCAGGGGGGGATGGCTACACCTTC.

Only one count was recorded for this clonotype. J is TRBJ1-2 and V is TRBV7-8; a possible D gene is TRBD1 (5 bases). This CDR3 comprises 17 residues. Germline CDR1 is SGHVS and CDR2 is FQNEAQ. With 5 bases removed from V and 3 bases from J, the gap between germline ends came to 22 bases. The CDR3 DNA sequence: TGTGCCAGCAGCCCCTGGGGCGCGGGGTCGGAAGACTATGGCTACACCTTC. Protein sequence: CASSPWGAGSEDYGYTF.